The sequence of this T cell receptor (beta chain) was determined in a study of regulatory T cells in long-lasting Graves disease. Regarding the study as a whole: Persistent Graves' patients showed reduced TCR diversity versus newly diagnosed patients. Fewer public clonotypes were shared by new patients (966) than by persistent patients (around 2,800).

This clonotype turned up a few times. Its antigen is still unknown. Combining iRepertoire HTBI primers with Arm-PCR of CDR3 regions, the authors built TCR beta libraries. Using its own MiXCR run on the multiplex PCR reads, TCRdb lists one record per CDR3 protein. The sample includes more than 300,000 distinct CDR3 sequences, roughly a sixth of them seen just once. The time point here: newly diagnosed GD, antithyroid drugs for less than 3 months. RNA from PBMCs was the source of the TCR library. Graves' disease diagnosis followed American Thyroid Association guidelines. With V trimmed by 3 bases and J by 4 bases, 8 bases remained unmatched. Germline CDR1 KGHSH, CDR2 LQKENI. This CDR3 region has 15 residues.

The rearrangement joins TRBV18 to TRBJ2-7; 8 positions agree with TRBD1. This sequence was found in a female donor with Graves disease. The sequencing used peripheral blood mononuclear cells (PBMCs), collected at new diagnosis, from a patient treated with antithyroid drugs. Here the CDR3 reads CASSPPGTGTYEQYF. In DNA form, the CDR3 reads TGTGCCAGCTCACCCCCGGGGACAGGAACGTACGAGCAGTACTTC. The full variable domain, completed using reference TRBV18 and TRBJ2-7, is NAGVMQNPRHLVRRRGQEARLRCSPMKGHSHVYWYRQLPEEGLKFMVYLQKENIIDESGMPKERFSAEFPKEGPSILRIQQVVRGDSAAYFCASSPPGTGTYEQYFGPGTRLTVT.